This T cell receptor beta chain is from a study of T cell responses to AZD1222 COVID-19 vaccine. Findings and caveats of the study: AZD1222 recipients seropositive at baseline numbered only five to seven.

Sequencing used immunoSEQ multiplex PCR; TCRdb keeps in-frame clones, though not all of them. The sample carries 120,000 or so clones, 85% to 90% recorded once. In the case of this clone: Its antigen is unidentified.

The TCR comes from an adult who received the AZD1222 COVID-19 vaccine. The sample was peripheral blood, taken 28 days after the second AZD1222 dose.

The CDR3 spells CASSHGPGTSGTNEQFF. As DNA, the CDR3 is TGCGCCAGCAGCCATGGCCCCGGGACTAGCGGCACAAATGAGCAGTTCTTC. The J gene is TRBJ2-1, the V gene TRBV4-1; 11 bases line up with TRBD2. Germline CDR1 MGHRA, CDR2 YSYEKL. Trimming took 3 bases from V and 7 from J; bases not matched to a gene: 11. The CDR3 contains 17 residues.